The source of this T cell receptor (beta chain) is a study of STAT5B mutations in CD4+ large granular lymphocyte leukemia. Study-wide results and caveats: Top patient clones used TRBV06 genes more often: 8/27 versus 2/35 in controls.

The CDR3 has 14 amino acids. Assay used: immunoSEQ multiplex PCR; TCRdb lists only in-frame clones, some missing. The data hold about 27,000 clones, with 74% observed a single time. Of note for this clone: Its antigen is as yet unknown.

The V call is TRBV21-1, the J call TRBJ1-5; the table assigns TRBD1, which was not confirmed against the DNA. TRBV21-1 is shown as a pseudogene. The sequencing sample was made of CD4+ T cells from blood buffy coats. The receptor comes from a human donor in good health. CDR3 nucleotide sequence: TGTGCCAGCAGCGGGACAGCTACAAATCAGCCCCAGCATTTT. Amino acid sequence: CASSGTATNQPQHF.